The next 7 T cell receptor beta chains were all read from a single sample in a study of blood T cell repertoires in COVID-19. Measured with immunoSEQ multiplex PCR; TCRdb has only the in-frame clones, and not every one. The repertoire holds around 50,000 clones, more than 70% seen once, with approximately 14% in the top ten. Sequenced input: peripheral blood. The receptors originated from a human donor in a cohort sampled during active COVID-19.

The genes are TRBV29-1 and TRBJ1-5; unclear D gene. This CDR3 has 12 residues. Trimming shortened V by 4 bases and J by 9 bases, and 13 bases separated the two germline ends. In germline, CDR1 is SQVTM, CDR2 ANQGSEA. The CDR3 bases are TGCAGCGTTGGTACGGTTACGGGGCCCCAGCATTTT. Translated: CSVGTVTGPQHF.

The CDR3 loop reads CASSVQPDSIGEQFF. The CDR3 bases are TGTGCCAGCAGCGTACAACCCGACAGTATCGGTGAGCAGTTCTTC. This chain uses TRBV9 with TRBJ2-1; TRBD1 might be the D (5 bases). This CDR3 contains 15 residues. Germline assignment: CDR1 SGDLS and CDR2 YYNGEE. Trimming cost V 1 base and J 9 bases, with 17 bases left between them.

The table lists this clone with a few counts. V and J are TRBV29-1 and TRBJ2-3; D may be TRBD2 (6 bases). The CDR3 has 14 amino acids. Germline V lookup: CDR1 SQVTM, CDR2 ANQGSEA. V was shortened by 1 base and J by 4 bases, with 12 bases between the two germline ends. The CDR3 here is CSVEVIGGADTQYF. CDR3 sequence (DNA): TGCAGCGTTGAAGTGATCGGAGGGGCAGATACGCAGTATTTT.

The CDR3 coding sequence is TGTGCCAGCAGCCCCTTCCCCCGGGAAGATAATTCACCCCTCCACTTT. It encodes CASSPFPREDNSPLHF. V is TRBV5-4 and J is TRBJ1-6, with D uncertain. The CDR3 runs 16 residues. Per germline, CDR1 SGHNT and CDR2 YYREEE (reference sequence). V was clipped by 4 bases and J by 5 bases, with 16 bases between them. Combining the CDR3 with reference TRBV5-4 and TRBJ1-6 gives the whole variable domain ETGVTQSPTHLIKTRGQQVTLRCSSQSGHNTVSWYQQALGQGPQFIFQYYREEENGRGNFPPRFSGLQFPNYSSELNVNALELDDSALYLCASSPFPREDNSPLHFGNGTRLTVT.

This chain connects TRBV7-2 to TRBJ1-4; weak D call: TRBD1 (6 bases). The germline CDR1 and CDR2 sequences are SGHTA and FQGNSA. Between the trimmed V and J ends, which lost 7 bases and 5 bases, there was a span of 14 bases. CDR3 length: 14 amino acids. The CDR3 reads CASTPQGLNEKLFF. The CDR3 region has the DNA TGTGCCAGCACCCCCCAGGGGCTAAATGAAAAACTGTTTTTT.

The chain joins TRBV18 to TRBJ2-7, with D perhaps matching TRBD1 (6 bases). The CDR3 length is 17 residues. Germline V gives CDR1 KGHSH, CDR2 LQKENI. Trimming shortened V by 3 bases and J by 0 bases, and 18 bases separated the two germline ends. The CDR3 DNA is TGTGCCAGCTCACCCGGGTTAGAGGGGGATAGCTCCTACGAGCAGTACTTC. This sequence encodes CASSPGLEGDSSYEQYF. The full variable domain, with the rest looked up from reference TRBV18 and TRBJ2-7, is NAGVMQNPRHLVRRRGQEARLRCSPMKGHSHVYWYRQLPEEGLKFMVYLQKENIIDESGMPKERFSAEFPKEGPSILRIQQVVRGDSAAYFCASSPGLEGDSSYEQYFGPGTRLTVT.

The gene calls are TRBV19 and TRBJ2-4; D remains ambiguous. The CDR3 covers 16 residues. V lost 5 bases to trimming and J lost 2 bases, with 16 bases between them. Germline loops: CDR1 LNHDA, CDR2 SQIVND (reference sequence). As DNA, the CDR3 is TGTGCCAGTAGTTTGGGCAACTCTCCCCCCAAAAACATTCAGTACTTC. This codes for CASSLGNSPPKNIQYF.